This entry describes one TCR beta chain. Treatment of the sample: some 20 received Ad26.COV2.S at low or high dose, single or two shots; 5 received placebo; per-sample allocation not given. Sampling happened 63 days after the first vaccine or placebo injection. Method: immunoSEQ multiplex PCR; TCRdb's copy keeps in-frame clones and lacks some. Of hundreds of thousands of clones in the sample, roughly 90% were seen once. The sample comes from a study of Ad26.COV2.S vaccination and SARS-CoV-2 variants. Whole-study context: Enrolled in COV1001, the donor was in the Ad26.COV2.S trial arm, which received the vaccine. Recipients of Ad26.COV2.S got it intramuscularly, once or twice 56 days apart.

The CDR3 is 13 amino acids. Germline CDR1 and CDR2: SGHDN and FVKESK. The V end was cut by 0 bases, the J end by 4 bases, with 7 bases between. Here the sequenced sample was peripheral blood, taken in a trial of Ad26.COV2.S vaccine versus placebo. V and J are TRBV14 and TRBJ2-7, with D unclear. This clonotype originated in a person between 18 and 59 years old who received the Ad26.COV2.S COVID-19 vaccine or a placebo. The CDR3 reads CASSQDNLYEQYF. The CDR3 DNA sequence: TGTGCCAGCAGCCAAGATAATCTTTACGAGCAGTACTTC.